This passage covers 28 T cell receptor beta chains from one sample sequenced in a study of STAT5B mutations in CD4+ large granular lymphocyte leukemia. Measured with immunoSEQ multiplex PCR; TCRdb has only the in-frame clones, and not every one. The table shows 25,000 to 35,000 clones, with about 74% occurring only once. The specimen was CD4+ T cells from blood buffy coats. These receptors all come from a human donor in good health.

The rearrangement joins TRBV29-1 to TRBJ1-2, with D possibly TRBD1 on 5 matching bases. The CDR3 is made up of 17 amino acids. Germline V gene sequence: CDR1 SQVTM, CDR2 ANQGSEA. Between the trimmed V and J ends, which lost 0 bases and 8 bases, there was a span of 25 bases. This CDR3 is CSVEDRGAGTGVAGYTF. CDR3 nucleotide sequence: TGCAGCGTTGAAGATAGGGGCGCGGGGACGGGAGTGGCGGGCTACACCTTC.

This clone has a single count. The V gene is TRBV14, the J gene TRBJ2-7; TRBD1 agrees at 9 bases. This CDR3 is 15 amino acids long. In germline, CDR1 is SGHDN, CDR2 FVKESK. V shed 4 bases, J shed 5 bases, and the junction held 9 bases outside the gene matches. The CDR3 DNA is TGTGCCAGCAGCCCCGGGACAGGGAAGAGGGACGAGCAGTACTTC. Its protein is CASSPGTGKRDEQYF. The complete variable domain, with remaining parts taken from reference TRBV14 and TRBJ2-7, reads EAGVTQFPSHSVIEKGQTVTLRCDPISGHDNLYWYRRVMGKEIKFLLHFVKESKQDESGMPNNRFLAERTGGTYSTLKVQPAELEDSGVYFCASSPGTGKRDEQYFGPGTRLTVT.

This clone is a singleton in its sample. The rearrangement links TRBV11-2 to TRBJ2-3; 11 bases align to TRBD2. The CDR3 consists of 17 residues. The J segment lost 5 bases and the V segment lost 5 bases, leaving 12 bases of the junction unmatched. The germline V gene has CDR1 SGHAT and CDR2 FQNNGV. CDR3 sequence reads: CASSPRLAGRLGDTQYF. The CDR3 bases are TGTGCCAGCAGCCCGCGACTAGCGGGGAGGTTAGGAGATACGCAGTATTTT.

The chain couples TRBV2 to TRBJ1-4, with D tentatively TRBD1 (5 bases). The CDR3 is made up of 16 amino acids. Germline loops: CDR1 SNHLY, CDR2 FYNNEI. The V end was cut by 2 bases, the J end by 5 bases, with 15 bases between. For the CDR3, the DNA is TGTGCCAGCAGTGAAACCTTGTCAGGGTGGAATGAAAAACTGTTTTTT. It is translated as CASSETLSGWNEKLFF.

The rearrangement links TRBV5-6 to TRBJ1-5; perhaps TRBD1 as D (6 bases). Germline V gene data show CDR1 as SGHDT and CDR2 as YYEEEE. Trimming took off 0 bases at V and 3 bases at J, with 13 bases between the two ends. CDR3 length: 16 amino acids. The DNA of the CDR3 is TGTGCCAGCAGCTTGGGGGGGCGTACACACAATCAGCCCCAGCATTTT. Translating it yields CASSLGGRTHNQPQHF.

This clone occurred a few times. As DNA, the CDR3 is TGTGCCAGCAGCCAATACCTCGGACAGGGGCCAGGGAGCACTGAAGCTTTCTTT. As protein: CASSQYLGQGPGSTEAFF. This chain uses TRBV14 with TRBJ1-1; 9 bases are shared with TRBD1. With 2 bases clipped from V and 4 bases from J, the junction kept 14 bases outside the gene matches. There are 18 residues in the CDR3. From germline, CDR1 is SGHDN and CDR2 FVKESK. Full variable domain (outside the CDR3, taken from reference TRBV14 and TRBJ1-1): EAGVTQFPSHSVIEKGQTVTLRCDPISGHDNLYWYRRVMGKEIKFLLHFVKESKQDESGMPNNRFLAERTGGTYSTLKVQPAELEDSGVYFCASSQYLGQGPGSTEAFFGQGTRLTVV.

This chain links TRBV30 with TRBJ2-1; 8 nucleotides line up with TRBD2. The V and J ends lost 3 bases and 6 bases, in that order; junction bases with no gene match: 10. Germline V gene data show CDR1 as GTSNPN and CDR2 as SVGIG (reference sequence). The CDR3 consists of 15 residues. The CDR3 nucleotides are TGTGCCTGGAGGGCGGGACTAGGGGATTTCAATGAGCAGTTCTTC. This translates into CAWRAGLGDFNEQFF.

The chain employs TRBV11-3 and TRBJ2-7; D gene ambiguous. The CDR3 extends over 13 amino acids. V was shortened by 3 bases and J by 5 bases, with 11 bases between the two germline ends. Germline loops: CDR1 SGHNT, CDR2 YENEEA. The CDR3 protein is CASSFANFNEQYF. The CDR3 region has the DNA TGTGCCAGCAGCTTTGCGAATTTTAACGAGCAGTACTTC. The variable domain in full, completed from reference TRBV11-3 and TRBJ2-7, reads EAGVVQSPRYKIIEKKQPVAFWCNPISGHNTLYWYLQNLGQGPELLIRYENEEAVDDSQLPKDRFSAERLKGVDSTLKIQPAELGDSAVYLCASSFANFNEQYFGPGTRLTVT.

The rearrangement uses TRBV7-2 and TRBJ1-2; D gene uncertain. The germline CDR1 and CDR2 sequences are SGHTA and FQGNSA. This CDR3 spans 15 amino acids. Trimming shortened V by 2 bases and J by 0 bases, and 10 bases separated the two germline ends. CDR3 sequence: CASSLRAGSNYGYTF. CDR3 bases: TGTGCCAGCAGCTTAAGGGCGGGCTCTAACTATGGCTACACCTTC.

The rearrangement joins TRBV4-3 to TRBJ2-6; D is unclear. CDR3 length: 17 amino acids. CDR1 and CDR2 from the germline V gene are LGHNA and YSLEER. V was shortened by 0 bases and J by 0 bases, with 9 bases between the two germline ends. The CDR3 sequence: CASSQDLPPSGANVLTF. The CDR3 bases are TGCGCCAGCAGCCAAGATTTACCCCCCTCTGGGGCCAACGTCCTGACTTTC.

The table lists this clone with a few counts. CDR3 nucleotides: TGTGCCTGGAGTTCGTTTCGACAGGCGAACACTGAAGCTTTCTTT. It yields the protein CAWSSFRQANTEAFF. The chain uses TRBV30 and TRBJ1-1; D might be TRBD1 (6 bases). This CDR3 spans 15 amino acids. Trimming pared 2 bases from V and 1 base from J, leaving 14 bases between. Germline lookup yields CDR1 GTSNPN and CDR2 SVGIG (reference sequence).

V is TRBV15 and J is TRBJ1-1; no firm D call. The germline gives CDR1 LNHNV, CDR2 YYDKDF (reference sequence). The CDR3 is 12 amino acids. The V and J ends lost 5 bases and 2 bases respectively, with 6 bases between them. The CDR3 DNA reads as TGTGCCACCAGCCCTATAAACACTGAAGCTTTCTTT. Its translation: CATSPINTEAFF.

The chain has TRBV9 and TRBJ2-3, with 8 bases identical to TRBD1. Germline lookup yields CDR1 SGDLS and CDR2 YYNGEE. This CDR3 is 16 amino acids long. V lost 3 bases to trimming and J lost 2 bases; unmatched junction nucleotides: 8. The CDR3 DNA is TGTGCCAGCAGCGCCCCTCCAGGGGGCACCACAGATACGCAGTATTTT. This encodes CASSAPPGGTTDTQYF.

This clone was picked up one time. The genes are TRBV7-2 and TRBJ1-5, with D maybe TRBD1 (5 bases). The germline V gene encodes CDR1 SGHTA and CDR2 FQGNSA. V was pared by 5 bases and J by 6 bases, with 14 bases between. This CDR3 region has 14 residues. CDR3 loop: CASSTDGTFQPQHF. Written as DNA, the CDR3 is TGTGCCAGCAGCACGGACGGGACCTTTCAGCCCCAGCATTTT.

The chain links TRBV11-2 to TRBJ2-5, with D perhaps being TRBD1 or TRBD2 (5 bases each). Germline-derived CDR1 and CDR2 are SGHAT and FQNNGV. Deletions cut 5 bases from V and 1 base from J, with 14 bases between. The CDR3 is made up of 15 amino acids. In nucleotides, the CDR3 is TGTGCCAGCAGCCAGATACTTGGGGGCCAAGAGACCCAGTACTTC. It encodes CASSQILGGQETQYF.

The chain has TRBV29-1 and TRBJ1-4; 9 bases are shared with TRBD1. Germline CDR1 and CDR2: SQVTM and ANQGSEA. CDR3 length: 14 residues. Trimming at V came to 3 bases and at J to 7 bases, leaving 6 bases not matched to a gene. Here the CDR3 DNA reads TGCAGCGTTGACGTCGGGACAGGGAGTGAAAAACTGTTTTTT. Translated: CSVDVGTGSEKLFF.

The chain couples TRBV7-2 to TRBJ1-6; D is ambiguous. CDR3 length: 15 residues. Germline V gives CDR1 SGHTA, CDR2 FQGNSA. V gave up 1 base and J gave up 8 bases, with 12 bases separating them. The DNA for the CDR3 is TGTGCCAGCAGCTTAGGGTCGTTGCAGCATTCACCCCTCCACTTT. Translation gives CASSLGSLQHSPLHF. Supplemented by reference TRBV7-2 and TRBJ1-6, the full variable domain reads GAGVSQSPSNKVTEKGKDVELRCDPISGHTALYWYRQSLGQGLEFLIYFQGNSAPDKSGLPSDRFSAERTGGSVSTLTIQRTQQEDSAVYLCASSLGSLQHSPLHFGNGTRLTVT.

In DNA, the CDR3 is TGTGCCTGGAGTGATGTAGGGGGCGGCTATGGCTACACCTTC. It specifies CAWSDVGGGYGYTF. V and J are TRBV30 and TRBJ1-2; 7 bases match TRBD1. The CDR3 sequence is 14 residues long. V dropped 1 base and J dropped 4; count of bases not matched to a gene: 6. CDR1 and CDR2 from the germline V gene are GTSNPN and SVGIG (reference sequence).

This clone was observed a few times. For the CDR3, the DNA is TGTGCCAGCAGTGTTTGGACGAACACTGAAGCTTTCTTT. Amino acid sequence: CASSVWTNTEAFF. The V gene is TRBV2, the J gene TRBJ1-1, with no clear D. This CDR3 spans 13 amino acids. V gave up 4 bases and J gave up 1 base, with 7 bases separating them. Germline V gene sequence: CDR1 SNHLY, CDR2 FYNNEI.

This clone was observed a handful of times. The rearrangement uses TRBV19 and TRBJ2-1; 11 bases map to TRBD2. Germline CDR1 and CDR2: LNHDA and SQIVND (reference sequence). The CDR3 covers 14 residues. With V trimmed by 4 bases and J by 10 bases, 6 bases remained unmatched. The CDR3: CASSTTSGRGEQFF. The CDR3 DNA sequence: TGTGCCAGTAGTACCACTAGCGGGAGAGGAGAGCAGTTCTTC.

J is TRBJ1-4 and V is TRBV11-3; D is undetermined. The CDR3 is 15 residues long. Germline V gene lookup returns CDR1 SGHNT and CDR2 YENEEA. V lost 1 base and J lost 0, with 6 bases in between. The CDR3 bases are TGTGCCAGCAGCTTAGGCGTGGCAACTAATGAAAAACTGTTTTTT. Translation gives CASSLGVATNEKLFF.

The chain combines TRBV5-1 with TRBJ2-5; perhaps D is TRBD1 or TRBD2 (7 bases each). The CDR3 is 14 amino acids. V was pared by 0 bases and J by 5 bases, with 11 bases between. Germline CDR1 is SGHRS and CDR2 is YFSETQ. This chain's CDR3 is CASSLAGGVETQYF. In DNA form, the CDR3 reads TGCGCCAGCAGCTTGGCAGGGGGGGTTGAGACCCAGTACTTC.

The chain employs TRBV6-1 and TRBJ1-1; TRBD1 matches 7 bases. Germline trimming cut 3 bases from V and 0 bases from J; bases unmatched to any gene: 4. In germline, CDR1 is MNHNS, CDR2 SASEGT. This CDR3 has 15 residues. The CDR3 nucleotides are TGTGCCAGCAGTGATGAGGGGGCGGTGAACACTGAAGCTTTCTTT. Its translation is CASSDEGAVNTEAFF.

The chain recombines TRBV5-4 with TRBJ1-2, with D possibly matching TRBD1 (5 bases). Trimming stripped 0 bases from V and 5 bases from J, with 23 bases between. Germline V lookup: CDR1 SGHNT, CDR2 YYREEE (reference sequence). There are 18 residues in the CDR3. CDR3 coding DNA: TGTGCCAGCAGCTTGGGTGGTGACAGTAAGTTTAAAGGATATGGCTACACCTTC. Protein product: CASSLGGDSKFKGYGYTF.

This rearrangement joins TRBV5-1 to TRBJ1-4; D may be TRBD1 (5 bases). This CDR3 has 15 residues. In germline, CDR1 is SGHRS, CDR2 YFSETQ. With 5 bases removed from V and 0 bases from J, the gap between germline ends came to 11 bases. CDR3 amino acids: CASRGTGATNEKLFF. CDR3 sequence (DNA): TGCGCCAGCAGGGGGACGGGCGCAACTAATGAAAAACTGTTTTTT.

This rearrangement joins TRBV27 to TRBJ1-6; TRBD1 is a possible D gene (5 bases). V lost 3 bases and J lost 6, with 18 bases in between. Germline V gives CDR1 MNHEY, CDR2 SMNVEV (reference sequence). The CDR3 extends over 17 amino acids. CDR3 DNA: TGTGCCAGCAGTTTTGGGTACCCGGGACGGTTTAATTCACCCCTCCACTTT. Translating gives CASSFGYPGRFNSPLHF.

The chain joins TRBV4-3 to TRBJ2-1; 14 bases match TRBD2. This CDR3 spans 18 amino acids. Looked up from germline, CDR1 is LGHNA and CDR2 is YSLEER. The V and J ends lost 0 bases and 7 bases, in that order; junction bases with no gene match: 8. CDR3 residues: CASSQDSGLAGGSNEQFF. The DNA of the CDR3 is TGCGCCAGCAGCCAAGATTCCGGACTAGCGGGAGGCAGTAATGAGCAGTTCTTC.

The CDR3 sequence is CASSPQGPRTEAFF. The CDR3 DNA sequence: TGTGCCAGCTCACCGCAGGGGCCGAGAACTGAAGCTTTCTTT. This chain connects TRBV18 to TRBJ1-1; maybe TRBD1 (6 bases). The CDR3 extends over 14 amino acids. The V gene lost 3 bases and the J gene lost 5 bases, with 13 bases spanning the gap. Germline V CDR1 and CDR2: KGHSH, LQKENI.